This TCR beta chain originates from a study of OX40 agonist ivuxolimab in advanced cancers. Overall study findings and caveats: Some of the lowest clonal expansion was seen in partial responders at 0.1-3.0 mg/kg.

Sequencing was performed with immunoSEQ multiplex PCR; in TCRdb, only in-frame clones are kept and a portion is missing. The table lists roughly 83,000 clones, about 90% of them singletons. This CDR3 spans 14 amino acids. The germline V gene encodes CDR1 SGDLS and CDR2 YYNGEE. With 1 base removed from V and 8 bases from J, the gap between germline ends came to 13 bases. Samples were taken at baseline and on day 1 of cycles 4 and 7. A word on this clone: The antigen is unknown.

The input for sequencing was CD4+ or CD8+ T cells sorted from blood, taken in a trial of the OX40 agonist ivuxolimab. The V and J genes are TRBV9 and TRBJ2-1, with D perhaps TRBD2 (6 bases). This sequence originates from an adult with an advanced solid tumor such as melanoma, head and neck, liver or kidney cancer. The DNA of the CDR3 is TGTGCCAGCAGCGTAACCGGGAGTGCTTATGAGCAGTTCTTC. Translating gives CASSVTGSAYEQFF.